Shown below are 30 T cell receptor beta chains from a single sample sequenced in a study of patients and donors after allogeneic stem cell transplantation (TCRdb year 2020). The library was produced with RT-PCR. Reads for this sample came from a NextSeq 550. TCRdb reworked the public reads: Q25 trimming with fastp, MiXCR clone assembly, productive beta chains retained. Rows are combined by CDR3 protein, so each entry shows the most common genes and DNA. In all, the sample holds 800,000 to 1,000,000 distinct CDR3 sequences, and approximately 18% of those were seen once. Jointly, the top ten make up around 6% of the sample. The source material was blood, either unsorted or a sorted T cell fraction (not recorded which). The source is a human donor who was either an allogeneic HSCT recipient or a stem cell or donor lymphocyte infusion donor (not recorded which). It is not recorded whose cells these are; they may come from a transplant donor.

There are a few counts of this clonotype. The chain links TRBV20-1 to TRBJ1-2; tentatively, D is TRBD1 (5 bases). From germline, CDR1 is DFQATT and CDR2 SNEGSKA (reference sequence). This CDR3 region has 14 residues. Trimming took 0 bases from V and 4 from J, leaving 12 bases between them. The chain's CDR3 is CSARDEGSSYGYTF. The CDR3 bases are TGCAGTGCTAGAGATGAGGGGAGTAGCTATGGCTACACCTTC.

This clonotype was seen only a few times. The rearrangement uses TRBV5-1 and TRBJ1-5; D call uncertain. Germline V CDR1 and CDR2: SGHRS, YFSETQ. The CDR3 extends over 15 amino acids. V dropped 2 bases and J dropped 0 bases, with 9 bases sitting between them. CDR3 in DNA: TGCGCCAGCAGCTTTGAGAATTATAGCAATCAGCCCCAGCATTTT. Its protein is CASSFENYSNQPQHF.

The CDR3 protein is CASSLTGRGPGNTIYF. The DNA of the CDR3 is TGTGCCAGCAGTTTAACGGGCAGGGGGCCTGGAAACACCATATATTTT. The chain employs TRBV27 and TRBJ1-3; 8 nucleotides agree with TRBD1. With V trimmed by 2 bases and J by 2 bases, 5 bases remained unmatched. Germline V gene data show CDR1 as MNHEY and CDR2 as SMNVEV (reference sequence). CDR3 length: 16 amino acids.

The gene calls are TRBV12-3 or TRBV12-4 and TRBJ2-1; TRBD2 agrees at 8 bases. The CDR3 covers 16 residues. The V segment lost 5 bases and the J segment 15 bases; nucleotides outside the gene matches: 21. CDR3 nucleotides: TGTGCCAGCAGTAGTAGGAGGAAGCGGGGGAGTCTGCAGTGGTTCTTC. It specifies CASSSRRKRGSLQWFF.

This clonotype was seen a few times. For the CDR3, the DNA is TGTGCCAGCAGCTTAGTCGTCGGGGGGGCGGACACTGAAGCTTTCTTT. It translates to CASSLVVGGADTEAFF. The V and J genes are TRBV11-3 and TRBJ1-1; weak D call: TRBD1 (6 bases). Trimming shortened V by 1 base and J by 3 bases, and 15 bases separated the two germline ends. The germline V gene has CDR1 SGHNT and CDR2 YENEEA. This CDR3 spans 16 amino acids. Full variable domain (missing parts from reference TRBV11-3 and TRBJ1-1): EAGVVQSPRYKIIEKKQPVAFWCNPISGHNTLYWYLQNLGQGPELLIRYENEEAVDDSQLPKDRFSAERLKGVDSTLKIQPAELGDSAVYLCASSLVVGGADTEAFFGQGTRLTVV.

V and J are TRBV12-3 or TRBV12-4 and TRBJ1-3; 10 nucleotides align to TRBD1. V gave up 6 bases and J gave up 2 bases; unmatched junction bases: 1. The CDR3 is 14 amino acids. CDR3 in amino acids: CASRDRGTGNTIYF. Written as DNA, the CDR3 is TGTGCCAGCAGGGACAGGGGGACTGGAAACACCATATATTTT.

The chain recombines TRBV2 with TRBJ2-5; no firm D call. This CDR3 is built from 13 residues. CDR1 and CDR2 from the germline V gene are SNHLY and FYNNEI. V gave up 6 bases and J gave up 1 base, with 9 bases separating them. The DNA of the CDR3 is TGTGCCAGCAGCGCATCGCCCCAAGAGACCCAGTACTTC. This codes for CASSASPQETQYF.

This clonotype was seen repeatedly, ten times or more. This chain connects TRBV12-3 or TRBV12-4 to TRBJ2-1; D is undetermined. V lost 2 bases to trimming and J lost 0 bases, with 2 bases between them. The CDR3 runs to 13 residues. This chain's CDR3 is CASSLSSYNEQFF. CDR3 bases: TGTGCCAGCAGTTTAAGCTCCTACAATGAGCAGTTCTTC.

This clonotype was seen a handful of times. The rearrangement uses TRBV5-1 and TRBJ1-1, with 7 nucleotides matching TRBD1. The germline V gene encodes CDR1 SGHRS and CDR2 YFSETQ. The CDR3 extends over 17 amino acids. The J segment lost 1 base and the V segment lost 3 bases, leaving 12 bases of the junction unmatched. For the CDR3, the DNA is TGCGCCAGCAGCTACAATACAGGGGTTATTCCGAACACTGAAGCTTTCTTT. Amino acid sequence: CASSYNTGVIPNTEAFF.

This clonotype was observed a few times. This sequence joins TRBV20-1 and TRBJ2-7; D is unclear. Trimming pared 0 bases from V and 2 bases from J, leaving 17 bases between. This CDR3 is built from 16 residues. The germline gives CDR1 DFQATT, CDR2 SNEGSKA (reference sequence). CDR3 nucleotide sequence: TGCAGTGCTAGAGATTGGGCTCGCCAAGGAGCCTACGAGCAGTACTTC. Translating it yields CSARDWARQGAYEQYF.

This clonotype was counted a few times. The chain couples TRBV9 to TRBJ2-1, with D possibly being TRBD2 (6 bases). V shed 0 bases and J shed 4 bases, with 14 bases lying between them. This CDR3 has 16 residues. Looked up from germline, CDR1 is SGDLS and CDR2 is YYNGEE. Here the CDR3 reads CASSVDPGVAYNEQFF. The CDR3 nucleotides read TGTGCCAGCAGCGTAGATCCGGGAGTCGCGTACAATGAGCAGTTCTTC.

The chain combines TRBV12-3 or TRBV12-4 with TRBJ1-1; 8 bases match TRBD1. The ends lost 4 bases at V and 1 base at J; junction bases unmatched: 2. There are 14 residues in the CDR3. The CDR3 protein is CASSWDRRNTEAFF. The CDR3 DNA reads TGTGCCAGCAGTTGGGACAGGCGGAACACTGAAGCTTTCTTT.

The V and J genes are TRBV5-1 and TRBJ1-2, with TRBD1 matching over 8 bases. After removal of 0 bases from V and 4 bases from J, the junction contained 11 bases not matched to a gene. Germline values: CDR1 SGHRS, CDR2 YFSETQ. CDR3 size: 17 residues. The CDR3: CASSLETRQGRPYGYTF. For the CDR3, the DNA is TGCGCCAGCAGCTTGGAAACGAGACAGGGGAGGCCCTATGGCTACACCTTC.

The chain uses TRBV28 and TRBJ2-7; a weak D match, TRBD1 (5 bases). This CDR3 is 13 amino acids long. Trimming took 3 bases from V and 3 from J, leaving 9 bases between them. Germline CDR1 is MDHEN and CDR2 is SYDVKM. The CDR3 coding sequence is TGTGCCAGCAGTTTGGGGCCACTCTACGAGCAGTACTTC. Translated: CASSLGPLYEQYF.

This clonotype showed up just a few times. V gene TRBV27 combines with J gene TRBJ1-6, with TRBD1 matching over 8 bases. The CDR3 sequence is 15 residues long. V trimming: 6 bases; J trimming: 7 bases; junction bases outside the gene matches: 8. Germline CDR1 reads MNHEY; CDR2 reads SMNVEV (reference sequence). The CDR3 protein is CASRLQGAGNSPLHF. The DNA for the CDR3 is TGTGCCAGCAGACTCCAGGGGGCAGGGAATTCACCCCTCCACTTT.

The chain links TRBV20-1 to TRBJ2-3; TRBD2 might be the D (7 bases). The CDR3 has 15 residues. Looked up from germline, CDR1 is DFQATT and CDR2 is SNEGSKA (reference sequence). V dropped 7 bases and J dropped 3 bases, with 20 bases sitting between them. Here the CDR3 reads CSVTRGGGPTDTQYF. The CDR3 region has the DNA TGCAGTGTCACAAGGGGGGGAGGGCCGACAGATACGCAGTATTTT.

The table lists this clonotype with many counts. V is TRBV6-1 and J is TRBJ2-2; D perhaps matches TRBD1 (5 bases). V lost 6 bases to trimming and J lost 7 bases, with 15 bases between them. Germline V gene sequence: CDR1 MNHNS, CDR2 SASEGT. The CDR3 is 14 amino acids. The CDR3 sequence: CASRSGRLSGELFF. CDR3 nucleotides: TGTGCCAGCAGGTCAGGGCGGTTGAGCGGGGAGCTGTTTTTT.

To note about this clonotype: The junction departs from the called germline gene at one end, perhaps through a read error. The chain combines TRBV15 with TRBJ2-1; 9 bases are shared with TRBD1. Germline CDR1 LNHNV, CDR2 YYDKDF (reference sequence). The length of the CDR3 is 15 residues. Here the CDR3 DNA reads TGTGCCTCCAGCAGAGGCCGGACAGGGGTCAGTGAGCAGTTCTTC. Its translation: CASSRGRTGVSEQFF.

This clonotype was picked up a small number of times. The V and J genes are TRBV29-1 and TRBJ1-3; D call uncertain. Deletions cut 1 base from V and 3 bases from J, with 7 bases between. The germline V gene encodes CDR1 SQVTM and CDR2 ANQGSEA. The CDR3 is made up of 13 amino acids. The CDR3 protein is CSVEGGNGNTIYF. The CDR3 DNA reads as TGCAGCGTTGAAGGGGGAAATGGAAACACCATATATTTT.

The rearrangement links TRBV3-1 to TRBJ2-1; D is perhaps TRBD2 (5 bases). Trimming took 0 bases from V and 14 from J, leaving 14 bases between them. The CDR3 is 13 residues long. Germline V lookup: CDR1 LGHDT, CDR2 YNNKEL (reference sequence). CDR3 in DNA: TGTGCCAGCAGCCAAGATTTCGGGAATTTGGAGTTCTTC. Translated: CASSQDFGNLEFF.

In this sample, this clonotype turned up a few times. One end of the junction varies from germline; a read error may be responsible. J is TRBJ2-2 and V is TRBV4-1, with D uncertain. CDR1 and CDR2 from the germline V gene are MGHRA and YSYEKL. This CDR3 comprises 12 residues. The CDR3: CASSQNNGELFF. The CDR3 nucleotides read TGCGCCAGCAGCCAAAACAACGGGGAGCTGTTTTTT.

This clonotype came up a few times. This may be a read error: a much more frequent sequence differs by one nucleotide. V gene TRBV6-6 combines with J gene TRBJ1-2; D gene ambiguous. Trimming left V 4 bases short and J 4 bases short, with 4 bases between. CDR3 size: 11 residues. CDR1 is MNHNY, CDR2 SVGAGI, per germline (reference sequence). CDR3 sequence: CASSSTYGYTF. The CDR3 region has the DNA TGTGCCAGCAGTTCTACCTATGGCTACACCTTC.

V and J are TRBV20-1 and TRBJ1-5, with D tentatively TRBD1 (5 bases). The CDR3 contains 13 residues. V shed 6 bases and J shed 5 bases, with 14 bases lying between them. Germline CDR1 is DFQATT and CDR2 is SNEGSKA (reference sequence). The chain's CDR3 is CSARSGLHQPQHF. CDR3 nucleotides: TGCAGTGCGAGATCAGGGTTGCATCAGCCCCAGCATTTT.

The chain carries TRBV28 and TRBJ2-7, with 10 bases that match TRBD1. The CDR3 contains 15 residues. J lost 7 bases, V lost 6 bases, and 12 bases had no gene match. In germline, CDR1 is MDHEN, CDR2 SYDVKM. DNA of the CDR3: TGTGCCAGCAGACTCCAGACAGGGGGCCCCGTAGAGCAGTACTTC. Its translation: CASRLQTGGPVEQYF.

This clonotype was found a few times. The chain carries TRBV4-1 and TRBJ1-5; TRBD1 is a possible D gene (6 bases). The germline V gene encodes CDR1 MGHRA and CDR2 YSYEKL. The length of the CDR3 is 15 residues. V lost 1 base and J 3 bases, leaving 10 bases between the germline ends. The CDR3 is CASSQGTDLNQPQHF. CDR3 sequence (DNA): TGCGCCAGCAGCCAAGGGACAGACCTCAATCAGCCCCAGCATTTT.

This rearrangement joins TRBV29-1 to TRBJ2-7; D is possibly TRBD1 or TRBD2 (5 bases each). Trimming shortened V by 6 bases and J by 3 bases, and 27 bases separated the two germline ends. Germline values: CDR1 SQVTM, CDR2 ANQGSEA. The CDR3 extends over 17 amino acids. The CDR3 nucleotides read TGCAGCGTCACTGTTGGGGGTCCCGCCTCCGCGTTCTACGAGCAGTACTTC. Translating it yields CSVTVGGPASAFYEQYF.

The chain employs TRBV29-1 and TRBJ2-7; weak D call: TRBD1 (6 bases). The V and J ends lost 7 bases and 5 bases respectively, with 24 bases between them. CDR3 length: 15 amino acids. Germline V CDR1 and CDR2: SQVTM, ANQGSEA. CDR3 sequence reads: CSAAGWGRSDNEQYF. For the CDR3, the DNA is TGCAGCGCCGCTGGGTGGGGGCGATCGGATAACGAGCAGTACTTC.

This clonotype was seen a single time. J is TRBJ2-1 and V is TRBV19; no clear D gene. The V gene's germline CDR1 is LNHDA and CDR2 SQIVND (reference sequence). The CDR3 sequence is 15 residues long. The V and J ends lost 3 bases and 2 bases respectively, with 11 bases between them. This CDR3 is CASSIRAVAYNEQFF. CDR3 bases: TGTGCCAGTAGTATCCGAGCAGTAGCCTACAATGAGCAGTTCTTC.

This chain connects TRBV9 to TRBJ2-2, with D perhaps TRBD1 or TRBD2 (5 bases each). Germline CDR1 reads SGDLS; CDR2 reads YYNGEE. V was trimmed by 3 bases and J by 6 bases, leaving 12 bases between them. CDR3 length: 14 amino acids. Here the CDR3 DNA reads TGTGCCAGCAGCGGAGACGGGGCATCCGGGGAGCTGTTTTTT. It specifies CASSGDGASGELFF.

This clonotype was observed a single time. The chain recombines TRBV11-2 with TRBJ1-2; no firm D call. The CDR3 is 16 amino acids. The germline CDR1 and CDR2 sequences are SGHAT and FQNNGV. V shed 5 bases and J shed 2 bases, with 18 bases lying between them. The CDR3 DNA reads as TGTGCCAGCAGCCCCCCAAGGGTGCCGGGGAACTATGGCTACACCTTC. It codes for CASSPPRVPGNYGYTF.